The clone carrying this TCR beta chain was seen a handful of times. What it recognizes is unknown. Alongside a J-beta primer mix, a sample-barcoded 5' primer served in a second PCR lasting about 6 to 12 cycles. Each CDR3 protein is one row after TCRdb ran MiXCR on the 5' RACE reads. The sample lists 600,000 to 650,000 distinct CDR3 sequences, roughly 53% seen once, with roughly 34% in the top ten. These data are taken from a study of blood T cells in healthy people across ages. Study-level information: For every two T cells, template switching captured about one barcoded beta molecule.

CDR1 DFQATT and CDR2 SNEGSKA come from the germline V gene (reference sequence). Trimming left V 5 bases short and J 4 bases short, with 9 bases between. The CDR3 extends over 12 amino acids. General study results and limits: With unsorted PBMCs, a conclusive comparison of naive versus antigen-experienced cells was not possible. A greater number of naive CD4+ cells and higher diversity distinguished long-lived donors from aged donors. The donors' CMV status was not determined, possibly confounding changes in expanded clonotypes.

The sequencing sample was made of blood. The TCR was taken from a man in his 60s in good health. The chain carries TRBV20-1 and TRBJ2-1; no clear D. In DNA form, the CDR3 reads TGCAGTGCTGTTAGAGGTTACAATGAGCAGTTCTTC. It specifies CSAVRGYNEQFF.